The 5 T cell receptor beta chains below were found in one sample sequenced in a study of CD8 T cells in Susac syndrome. Random-hexamer reverse transcription was applied to about 0.5 to 1 ug RNA. TCRdb re-called the immunoSEQ multiplex PCR reads through MiXCR, storing one row per CDR3 protein. The sample has roughly 140,000 distinct CDR3 sequences, 94% seen once; the top ten hold 0.27%. Material for sequencing was CD8+ T cells from PBMCs. The receptors stem from a human donor in good health.

V gene TRBV4-1 combines with J gene TRBJ1-2, with D possibly TRBD1 on 5 matching bases. V was pared by 0 bases and J by 2 bases, with 16 bases between. The germline V gene has CDR1 MGHRA and CDR2 YSYEKL. CDR3 length: 17 amino acids. The CDR3 bases are TGCGCCAGCAGCCAAGAACAGACAGACGTATCCAACTATGGCTACACCTTC. Translating it yields CASSQEQTDVSNYGYTF.

This clonotype showed up just once. The chain joins TRBV4-1 to TRBJ2-3; 10 bases match TRBD2. CDR1 and CDR2 (germline): MGHRA, YSYEKL. CDR3 size: 17 residues. J gave up 0 bases and V 3 bases, and 6 bases lay outside the gene matches. CDR3: CASSHQREGPSTDTQYF. In nucleotides, the CDR3 is TGCGCCAGCAGCCACCAGCGGGAGGGCCCTAGCACAGATACGCAGTATTTT.

V gene TRBV27 combines with J gene TRBJ1-1, with D possibly being TRBD1 (5 bases). The V and J ends lost 5 bases and 8 bases respectively, with 12 bases between them. The CDR3 length is 12 residues. The V gene's germline CDR1 is MNHEY and CDR2 SMNVEV (reference sequence). This CDR3 is CASSGRGGEAFF. CDR3 nucleotides: TGTGCCAGCAGTGGGAGGGGCGGAGAAGCTTTCTTT.

The genes are TRBV9 and TRBJ2-2; no clear D. Germline V gene data show CDR1 as SGDLS and CDR2 as YYNGEE. The CDR3 extends over 14 amino acids. The V and J ends lost 0 bases and 7 bases respectively, with 10 bases between them. The CDR3, as DNA: TGTGCCAGCAGCGTAGGGGGAATCAGCGGGGAGCTGTTTTTT. This translates into CASSVGGISGELFF.

The rearrangement links TRBV20-1 to TRBJ2-3; 8 bases fit TRBD2. In germline, CDR1 is DFQATT, CDR2 SNEGSKA (reference sequence). The CDR3 has 16 residues. With V trimmed by 1 base and J by 0 bases, 6 bases remained unmatched. CDR3 nucleotide sequence: TGCAGTGCTAGAGGGGGCACTAGCGGAAGCACAGATACGCAGTATTTT. Residues: CSARGGTSGSTDTQYF.